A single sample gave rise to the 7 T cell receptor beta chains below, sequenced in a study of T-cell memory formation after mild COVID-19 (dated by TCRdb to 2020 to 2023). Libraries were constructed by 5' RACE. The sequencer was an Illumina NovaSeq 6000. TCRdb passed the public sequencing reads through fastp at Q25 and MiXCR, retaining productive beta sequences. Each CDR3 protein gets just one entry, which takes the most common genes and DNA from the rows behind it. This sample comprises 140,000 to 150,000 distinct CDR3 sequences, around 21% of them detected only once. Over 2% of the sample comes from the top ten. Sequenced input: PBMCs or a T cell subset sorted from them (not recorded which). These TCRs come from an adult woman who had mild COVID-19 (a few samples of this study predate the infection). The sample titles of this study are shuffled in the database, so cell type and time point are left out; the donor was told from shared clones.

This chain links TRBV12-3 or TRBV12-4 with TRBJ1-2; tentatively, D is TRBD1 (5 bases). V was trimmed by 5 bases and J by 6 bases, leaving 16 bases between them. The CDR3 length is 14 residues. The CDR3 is CASSRTGGWDGYTF. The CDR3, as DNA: TGTGCCAGCAGTCGTACAGGAGGGTGGGATGGCTACACCTTC.

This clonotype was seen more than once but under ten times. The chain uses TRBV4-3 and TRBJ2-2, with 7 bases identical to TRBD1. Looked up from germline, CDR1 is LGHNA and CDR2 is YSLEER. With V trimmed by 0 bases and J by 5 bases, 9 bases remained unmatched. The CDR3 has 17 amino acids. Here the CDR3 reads CASSQDYKGAETGELFF. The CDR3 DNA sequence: TGCGCCAGCAGCCAAGACTACAAGGGGGCTGAAACCGGGGAGCTGTTTTTT.

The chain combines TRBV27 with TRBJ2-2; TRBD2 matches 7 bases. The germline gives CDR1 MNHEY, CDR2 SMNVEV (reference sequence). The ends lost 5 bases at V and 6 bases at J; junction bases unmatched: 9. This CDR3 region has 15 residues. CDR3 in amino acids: CASSVFGGRAGELFF. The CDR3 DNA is TGTGCCAGCAGTGTATTTGGGGGGAGGGCCGGGGAGCTGTTTTTT.

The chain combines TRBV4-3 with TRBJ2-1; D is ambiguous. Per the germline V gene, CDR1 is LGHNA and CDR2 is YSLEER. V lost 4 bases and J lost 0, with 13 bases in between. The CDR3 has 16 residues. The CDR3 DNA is TGCGCCAGCAGCCCCCGTCCGCCCAGCTCCTACAATGAGCAGTTCTTC. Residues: CASSPRPPSSYNEQFF.

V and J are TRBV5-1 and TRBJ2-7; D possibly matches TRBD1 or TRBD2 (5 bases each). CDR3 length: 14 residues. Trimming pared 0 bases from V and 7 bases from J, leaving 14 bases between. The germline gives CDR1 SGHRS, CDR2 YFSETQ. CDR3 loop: CASSLAGQPGEQYF. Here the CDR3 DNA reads TGCGCCAGCAGCTTGGCGGGGCAGCCAGGGGAGCAGTACTTC.

The chain's CDR3 is CASRPDERGGNEQFF. CDR3 bases: TGTGCCAGCCGGCCCGATGAGCGAGGGGGAAATGAGCAGTTCTTC. V is TRBV25-1 and J is TRBJ2-1; tentative D call: TRBD1 (6 bases). Between the trimmed V and J ends, which lost 8 bases and 7 bases, there was a span of 21 bases. The CDR3 covers 15 residues. Germline V gene data show CDR1 as MGHDK and CDR2 as SYGVNS.

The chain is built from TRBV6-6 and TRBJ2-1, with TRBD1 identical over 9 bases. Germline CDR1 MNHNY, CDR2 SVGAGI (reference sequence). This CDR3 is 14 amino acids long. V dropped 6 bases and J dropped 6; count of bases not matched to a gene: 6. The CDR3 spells CASSRDRVGNEQFF. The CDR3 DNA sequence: TGTGCCAGCAGCAGGGACAGGGTCGGCAATGAGCAGTTCTTC.